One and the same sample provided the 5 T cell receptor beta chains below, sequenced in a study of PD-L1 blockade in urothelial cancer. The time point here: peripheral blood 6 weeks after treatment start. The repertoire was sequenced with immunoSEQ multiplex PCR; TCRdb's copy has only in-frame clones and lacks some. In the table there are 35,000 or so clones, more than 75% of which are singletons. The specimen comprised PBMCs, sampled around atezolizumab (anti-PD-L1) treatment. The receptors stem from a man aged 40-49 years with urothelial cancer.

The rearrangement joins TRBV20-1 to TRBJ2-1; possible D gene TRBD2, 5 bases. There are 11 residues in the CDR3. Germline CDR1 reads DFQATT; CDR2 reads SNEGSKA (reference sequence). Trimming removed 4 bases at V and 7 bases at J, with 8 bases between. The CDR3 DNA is TGCAGTGCTACCGGGGAGAATGAGCAGTTCTTC. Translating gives CSATGENEQFF.

CDR3 sequence (DNA): TGCGCCAGCAGTTTTCTAGCGGCGGGGCCCTACGAGCAGTACTTC. This sequence encodes CASSFLAAGPYEQYF. The genes are TRBV5-1 and TRBJ2-7, with TRBD2 matching over 7 bases. The CDR3 contains 15 residues. V trimming: 5 bases; J trimming: 2 bases; junction bases outside the gene matches: 10. Per the germline V gene, CDR1 is SGHRS and CDR2 is YFSETQ. The full variable domain, rest sourced from reference TRBV5-1 and TRBJ2-7, is KAGVTQTPRYLIKTRGQQVTLSCSPISGHRSVSWYQQTPGQGLQFLFEYFSETQRNKGNFPGRFSGRQFSNSRSEMNVSTLELGDSALYLCASSFLAAGPYEQYFGPGTRLTVT.

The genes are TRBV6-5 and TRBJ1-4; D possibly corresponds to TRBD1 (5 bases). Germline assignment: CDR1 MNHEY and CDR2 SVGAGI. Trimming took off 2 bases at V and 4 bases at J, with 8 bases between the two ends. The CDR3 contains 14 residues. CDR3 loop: CASSYAGLNEKLFF. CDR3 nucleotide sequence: TGTGCCAGCAGTTACGCAGGGCTTAATGAAAAACTGTTTTTT.

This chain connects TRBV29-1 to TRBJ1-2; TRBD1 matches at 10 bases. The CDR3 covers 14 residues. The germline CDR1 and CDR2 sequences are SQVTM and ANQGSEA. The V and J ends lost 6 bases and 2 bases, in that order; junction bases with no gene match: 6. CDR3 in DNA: TGCAGCGTCGCCACGGGACAGGGGAACTATGGCTACACCTTC. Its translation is CSVATGQGNYGYTF. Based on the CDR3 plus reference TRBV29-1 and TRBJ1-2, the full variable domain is SAVISQKPSRDICQRGTSLTIQCQVDSQVTMMFWYRQQPGQSLTLIATANQGSEATYESGFVIDKFPISRPNLTFSTLTVSNMSPEDSSIYLCSVATGQGNYGYTFGSGTRLTVV.

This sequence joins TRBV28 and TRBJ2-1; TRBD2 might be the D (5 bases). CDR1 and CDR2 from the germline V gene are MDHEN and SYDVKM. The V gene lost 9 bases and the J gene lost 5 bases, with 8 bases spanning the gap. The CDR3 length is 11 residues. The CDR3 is CASRGNNEQFF. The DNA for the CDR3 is TGTGCCAGTCGGGGAAACAATGAGCAGTTCTTC.